Listed below are T cell receptor beta chains from one sample, sequenced in a study of blood T cell repertoires in COVID-19. Assay: immunoSEQ multiplex PCR; the TCRdb copy retains only in-frame clones and omits some. This table holds about 160,000 clones, roughly 88% found once. Sequences were obtained from PBMCs or T cells enriched from blood (not recorded which). The receptors originated from a woman aged 50 to 60 who had recovered from COVID-19. Both conserved end residues are part of each CDR3. A D gene is named only where the DNA matches it firmly. Clone size is given for some rows only: seen once, a few or many times, or a class if the clone is expanded.

D gene,J gene,V gene,clone size,CDR3 DNA,CDR3 protein
NA,TRBJ2-7,TRBV5-1,NA,TGCGCCAGCAGCTTGGGCAACACCCAATACGAGCAGTACTTC,CASSLGNTQYEQYF
NA,TRBJ1-3,TRBV6-2/TRBV6-3,NA,TGTGCCAGCAGTTACACACAGGGACGAAGCTCTGGAAACACCATATATTTT,CASSYTQGRSSGNTIYF
NA,TRBJ2-5,TRBV5-1,NA,TGCGCCAGCAGCTTGAACAGGGAAGAGACCCAGTACTTC,CASSLNREETQYF
NA,TRBJ1-6,TRBV27,few,TGTGCCAGCAAAGACAGTTATAATTCACCCCTCCACTTT,CASKDSYNSPLHF
NA,TRBJ2-1,TRBV21-1,NA,TGTGCCAGCAGCTCGGGACAGGGAAAGGGACTAGCGGGGGAGGATGAGCAGTTCTTC,CASSSGQGKGLAGEDEQFF
NA,TRBJ1-4,TRBV4-3,NA,TGCGCCAGCAGCCAAGTGAGAGGGAAGACTAATGAAAAACTGTTTTTT,CASSQVRGKTNEKLFF
NA,TRBJ2-3,TRBV7-2,NA,TGTGCCAGCAGCCCCGGCACAGATACGCAGTATTTT,CASSPGTDTQYF
TRBD1,TRBJ2-7,TRBV28,NA,TGTGCCAGCAGTTTCCCTGGACCAGAGTCAGGGGGATACGAGCAGTACTTC,CASSFPGPESGGYEQYF
NA,TRBJ2-3,TRBV6-2/TRBV6-3,NA,TGTGCCAGCAGTCTGTTCAAGCATTATACGCAGTATTTT,CASSLFKHYTQYF
TRBD1,TRBJ1-1,TRBV7-6,NA,TGTGCCAGCAGCTTAGGGGGGACAGGAAACACTGAAGCTTTCTTT,CASSLGGTGNTEAFF
NA,TRBJ2-3,TRBV7-3,NA,TGTGCCAGCAGCCCCAACACAGATACGCAGTATTTT,CASSPNTDTQYF